What follows are 15 T cell receptor beta chains derived from one specimen sequenced in a study of Graves' ophthalmopathy and Graves' hyperthyroidism. Amplified TCR beta CDR3 regions were obtained using RNA transcripts as template. The authors performed first-round RT-PCR with HTBI primers and then a second-round multiplex PCR. TCRdb passed the multiplex PCR reads through MiXCR, listing each CDR3 protein once. In the table there are over 650,000 distinct CDR3 sequences, under 50% of which are singletons. The source material was peripheral blood. The origin of the receptors is an adult man with Graves' ophthalmopathy.

This clonotype was recorded only once. The J gene is TRBJ1-6, the V gene TRBV25-1, with D possibly TRBD1 on 6 matching bases. The CDR3 has 13 residues. Germline V gene lookup returns CDR1 MGHDK and CDR2 SYGVNS. V lost 8 bases and J 12 bases, leaving 17 bases between the germline ends. DNA of the CDR3: TGTGCCAGCGAGGACTGGGACACCGAACCCCTCCACTTT. Translation gives CASEDWDTEPLHF.

The chain couples TRBV7-1 to TRBJ2-5; TRBD2 aligns across 9 bases. Being an ORF, TRBV7-1 has a function that is uncertain. Germline trimming cut 3 bases from V and 3 bases from J; bases unmatched to any gene: 11. This CDR3 contains 17 residues. The CDR3: CASSSASGGLPEETQYF. The CDR3 DNA follows: TGTGCCAGCAGCTCCGCCAGCGGGGGGCTACCGGAAGAGACCCAGTACTTC.

This clonotype was seen many times. The J gene is TRBJ2-2, the V gene TRBV7-6, with a possible D match to TRBD1 (5 bases). Trimming took 3 bases from V and 5 from J, leaving 7 bases between them. This CDR3 contains 13 residues. The germline V gene has CDR1 SGHVS and CDR2 FNYEAQ. The CDR3 coding sequence is TGTGCCAGCAGCTTGACAGCTACCGGGGAGCTGTTTTTT. Residues: CASSLTATGELFF.

Worth noting for this clonotype: A read error may explain this, as a much larger clone is one base away. The gene calls are TRBV12-3 or TRBV12-4 and TRBJ1-3; D gene unclear. The V end lost 5 bases, the J end lost 8 bases, and 16 bases lay between the germline ends. The CDR3 is 14 residues long. The CDR3 region has the DNA TGTGCCAGCAGTCTCCAGGAGAGGGCGCACACCATATATTTT. Translation: CASSLQERAHTIYF.

This chain joins TRBV7-2 and TRBJ1-5; 7 bases agree with TRBD1. The length of the CDR3 is 15 residues. V dropped 8 bases and J dropped 2; count of bases not matched to a gene: 9. The V gene's germline CDR1 is SGHTA and CDR2 FQGNSA. Written as DNA, the CDR3 is TGTGCCAGCTCACTACAGGGGTACGGCAATCAGCCCCAGCATTTT. The encoded protein is CASSLQGYGNQPQHF.

V is TRBV10-2 and J is TRBJ1-2; TRBD1 is a possible D gene (6 bases). The V gene lost 2 bases and the J gene lost 8 bases, with 15 bases spanning the gap. This CDR3 spans 14 amino acids. Germline CDR1 reads WSHSY; CDR2 reads SAAADI. The CDR3 DNA follows: TGCGCCAGCAGTGAGAATACGCAGGGGCCCGGCTACACCTTC. This translates into CASSENTQGPGYTF.

This chain joins TRBV7-4 and TRBJ2-7, with 12 bases matching TRBD2. The CDR3 has 16 amino acids. Germline V lookup: CDR1 SGHVT, CDR2 SQSDAQ. Trimming took 5 bases from V and 1 from J; bases not matched to a gene: 6. DNA of the CDR3: TGTGCCAGCAGCCCGGGACTAGCGGGCAAGTCCTACGAGCAGTACTTC. Residues: CASSPGLAGKSYEQYF.

V is TRBV20-1 and J is TRBJ1-5, with D unresolved. CDR1 and CDR2 from the germline V gene are DFQATT and SNEGSKA (reference sequence). V was pared by 0 bases and J by 6 bases, with 21 bases between. CDR3 length: 17 residues. The CDR3 coding sequence is TGCAGTGCTAGAGAGGAACTTGAGGCTGGGCGCCGTCAGCCCCAGCATTTT. As protein: CSAREELEAGRRQPQHF.

This clonotype was seen once. This rearrangement joins TRBV2 to TRBJ1-2, with D possibly TRBD1 on 5 matching bases. Trimming took off 3 bases at V and 4 bases at J, with 9 bases between the two ends. The CDR3 consists of 13 residues. The germline gives CDR1 SNHLY, CDR2 FYNNEI. The CDR3 protein is CASSDGGVYGYTF. CDR3 coding DNA: TGTGCCAGCAGTGACGGGGGGGTCTATGGCTACACCTTC. Looking up the rest from reference TRBV2 and TRBJ1-2 gives the full variable domain: EPEVTQTPSHQVTQMGQEVILRCVPISNHLYFYWYRQILGQKVEFLVSFYNNEISEKSEIFDDQFSVERPDGSNFTLKIRSTKLEDSAMYFCASSDGGVYGYTFGSGTRLTVV.

This clonotype was counted once. A read error may be the cause here, since a much bigger clone is one base away. The rearrangement uses TRBV7-2 and TRBJ2-2, with TRBD2 matching 16 bases. Germline V gene lookup returns CDR1 SGHTA and CDR2 FQGNSA. The CDR3 has 16 amino acids. V was clipped by 4 bases and J by 12 bases; unmatched bases: 8. CDR3 coding DNA: TGTGCCAGCAGCTCGGGGACTAGCGGGGGGGCCTCCAAGCTGTTTTTT. This codes for CASSSGTSGGASKLFF.

The rearrangement joins TRBV7-3 to TRBJ1-2; no definite D call. Germline V lookup: CDR1 SGHTA, CDR2 FQGTGA. The CDR3 runs to 13 residues. The V and J ends lost 1 base and 7 bases respectively, with 10 bases between them. The CDR3 is CASSLNGEGGYTF. The CDR3 region has the DNA TGTGCCAGCAGCTTAAACGGGGAGGGTGGCTACACCTTC.

The table lists this clonotype with many counts. The rearrangement uses TRBV20-1 and TRBJ1-1; maybe TRBD1 (6 bases). The CDR3 loop spans 14 amino acids. The V and J ends lost 4 bases and 1 base respectively, with 13 bases between them. Germline loops: CDR1 DFQATT, CDR2 SNEGSKA (reference sequence). The CDR3 coding sequence is TGCAGTGCTATCGCAGGCAGGGGGAACACTGAAGCTTTCTTT. Translated, it gives CSAIAGRGNTEAFF.

With regard to this clonotype: One end of the junction varies from germline; a read error may be responsible. The chain is built from TRBV10-3 and TRBJ2-2; tentatively, D is TRBD2 (6 bases). The CDR3 is made up of 15 amino acids. CDR1 and CDR2 from the germline V gene are ENHRY and SYGVKD. The CDR3 loop reads CASRVGGGNAGELFF. CDR3 in DNA: TGTGCCAGCAGGGTAGGCGGCGGGAACGCCGGGGAGCTGTTTTTT.

This clonotype was recorded at least ten times. This chain connects TRBV12-3 or TRBV12-4 to TRBJ2-5; 9 bases match TRBD1. The V segment lost 0 bases and the J segment 7 bases; nucleotides outside the gene matches: 6. CDR3 length: 15 amino acids. CDR3 sequence reads: CASSLARQGVGTQYF. CDR3 sequence (DNA): TGTGCCAGCAGTTTAGCTCGACAGGGGGTCGGGACCCAGTACTTC.

The V gene is TRBV25-1, the J gene TRBJ1-2; a possible D gene is TRBD1 (5 bases). Trimming left V 5 bases short and J 4 bases short, with 26 bases between. The germline CDR1 and CDR2 sequences are MGHDK and SYGVNS. The CDR3 is 18 amino acids. The CDR3 reads CASSYRDGDFVIGYGYTF. The CDR3 coding sequence is TGTGCCAGCAGTTACCGGGACGGAGACTTTGTTATTGGCTATGGCTACACCTTC.